The 11 T cell receptor beta chains presented below share a single source sample, sequenced in a study of shared clonotypes between healthy human individuals. Here immunoSEQ multiplex PCR was the method, and the copy in TCRdb shows in-frame clones only, minus some. This sample has 950,000 to 1,200,000 clones; about 80% occur once, and the top ten carry approximately 0.95%. Input material: memory CD4+ T cells from PBMCs. Subset reported: CD45RA-negative fraction. The receptor set was obtained from a man between 18 and 29 years old in good health. Some clones in this sample may be carry-over from other donors' samples.

The chain couples TRBV7-3 to TRBJ1-1; the D gene is possibly TRBD1 (5 bases). Germline V gives CDR1 SGHTA, CDR2 FQGTGA. V was shortened by 5 bases and J by 8 bases, with 18 bases between the two germline ends. CDR3 length: 14 residues. The CDR3 spells CASSPYQGVSEAFF. In DNA form, the CDR3 reads TGTGCCAGCAGCCCCTACCAAGGGGTTTCCGAAGCTTTCTTT.

The chain employs TRBV7-9 and TRBJ2-1; perhaps D is TRBD1 or TRBD2 (6 bases each). The germline V gene has CDR1 SEHNR and CDR2 FQNEAQ (reference sequence). The length of the CDR3 is 15 residues. V was shortened by 2 bases and J by 7 bases, with 15 bases between the two germline ends. The CDR3 DNA sequence: TGTGCCAGCAGCTTATGGGGGGCGTTGGGGAATGAGCAGTTCTTC. Translated, it gives CASSLWGALGNEQFF.

The chain recombines TRBV9 with TRBJ1-3; D call uncertain. The germline gives CDR1 SGDLS, CDR2 YYNGEE. This CDR3 is 16 amino acids long. V lost 0 bases, J lost 5 bases, and 15 bases lay in between. As DNA, the CDR3 is TGTGCCAGCAGCGTAGAACCCTTCTCGACCCGAAACACCATATATTTT. This codes for CASSVEPFSTRNTIYF. The full variable domain, rest sourced from reference TRBV9 and TRBJ1-3, is DSGVTQTPKHLITATGQRVTLRCSPRSGDLSVYWYQQSLDQGLQFLIQYYNGEERAKGNILERFSAQQFPDLHSELNLSSLELGDSALYFCASSVEPFSTRNTIYFGEGSWLTVV.

In this sample, this clone turned up once. CDR3 DNA: TGTGCCAGCAGCTTAGTTTACGTGACTAGCGGGAGTAATGAGCAGTTCTTC. It translates to CASSLVYVTSGSNEQFF. This chain joins TRBV11-2 and TRBJ2-1, with 12 bases fitting TRBD2. This CDR3 is 17 amino acids long. Germline values: CDR1 SGHAT, CDR2 FQNNGV. Germline trimming cut 1 base from V and 7 bases from J; bases unmatched to any gene: 8.

The rearrangement uses TRBV11-2 and TRBJ2-7, with TRBD2 identical over 10 bases. The CDR3 has 13 amino acids. V gave up 5 bases and J gave up 11 bases; unmatched junction bases: 9. Germline V CDR1 and CDR2: SGHAT, FQNNGV. The CDR3 nucleotides read TGTGCCAGCAGCCCCCAGCTAGCGGGAGTTAAGTACTTC. Its translation: CASSPQLAGVKYF. Full variable domain (remainder filled in from reference TRBV11-2 and TRBJ2-7): EAGVAQSPRYKIIEKRQSVAFWCNPISGHATLYWYQQILGQGPKLLIQFQNNGVVDDSQLPKDRFSAERLKGVDSTLKIQPAKLEDSAVYLCASSPQLAGVKYFGPGTRLTVT.

The rearrangement uses TRBV7-9 and TRBJ1-5, with 9 bases matching TRBD1. Germline CDR1 is SEHNR and CDR2 is FQNEAQ (reference sequence). The trim removed 1 base at V and 5 bases at J, leaving 12 bases unmatched. The CDR3 sequence is 18 residues long. The CDR3 nucleotides are TGTGCCAGCAGCTTAGGGGTAGCGGGGACAGGGTGGGATCAGCCCCAGCATTTT. Translation: CASSLGVAGTGWDQPQHF.

The chain couples TRBV29-1 to TRBJ2-5, with a possible D match to TRBD1 (6 bases). The CDR3 is 13 residues long. The ends were cut back, 4 bases at V and 1 base at J, with 10 bases in the middle. Germline lookup yields CDR1 SQVTM and CDR2 ANQGSEA. CDR3 protein: CSVAQGGQETQYF. DNA of the CDR3: TGCAGCGTTGCACAGGGTGGCCAAGAGACCCAGTACTTC.

The chain carries TRBV5-6 and TRBJ2-6, with TRBD1 identical over 8 bases. The J segment lost 4 bases and the V segment lost 0 bases, leaving 0 bases of the junction unmatched. CDR3 size: 15 residues. Germline loops: CDR1 SGHDT, CDR2 YYEEEE. The CDR3 DNA reads TGTGCCAGCAGCTTGGGACAGGGGGGGGCCAACGTCCTGACTTTC. Translated: CASSLGQGGANVLTF.

This clone was found a few times. This sequence is one base from a far larger clone and is likely a read error. The chain employs TRBV30 and TRBJ1-4, with D perhaps TRBD1 (5 bases). CDR1 and CDR2 (germline): GTSNPN, SVGIG (reference sequence). CDR3 length equals 15 residues. Trimming shortened V by 0 bases and J by 12 bases, and 20 bases separated the two germline ends. In nucleotides, the CDR3 is TGTGCCTGGAGTGTACTCAGGGCGAGGGGCGAAGAACTGTTTTTT. It yields the protein CAWSVLRARGEELFF.

This clone has only a few counts. V gene TRBV5-1 combines with J gene TRBJ2-7; D unclear. Germline V lookup: CDR1 SGHRS, CDR2 YFSETQ. The CDR3 length is 12 residues. The ends were cut back, 0 bases at V and 7 bases at J, with 8 bases in the middle. CDR3 bases: TGCGCCAGCAGCTTGGATCCTGGGGAGCAGTACTTC. Protein product: CASSLDPGEQYF. Together with reference TRBV5-1 and TRBJ2-7, the CDR3 gives the full variable domain: KAGVTQTPRYLIKTRGQQVTLSCSPISGHRSVSWYQQTPGQGLQFLFEYFSETQRNKGNFPGRFSGRQFSNSRSEMNVSTLELGDSALYLCASSLDPGEQYFGPGTRLTVT.

The V gene is TRBV7-2, the J gene TRBJ1-5, with TRBD1 as a possible D gene (5 bases). In germline, CDR1 is SGHTA, CDR2 FQGNSA. Trimming removed 1 base from V and 4 bases from J, with 8 bases in between. The CDR3 sequence is 14 residues long. DNA for the CDR3: TGTGCCAGCAGCTTAGGGGACCTTAATCAGCCCCAGCATTTT. Translated, it gives CASSLGDLNQPQHF.